This T cell receptor beta chain was observed in a study of T cell responses to AZD1222 COVID-19 vaccine. Of note for this clone: Its target is not known.

Overall study results and limits: Samples come after the peak T cell response, not at day 14. Seropositivity was recorded at baseline in only 6 or 7 AZD1222 recipients. Clonal diversity may have been underestimated in mostly white British donors.

Germline V lookup: CDR1 SGHVS, CDR2 FQNEAQ. V lost 5 bases and J lost 7, with 15 bases in between. This CDR3 contains 13 residues. Measured with immunoSEQ multiplex PCR; TCRdb has only the in-frame clones, and not every one. The data show tens of thousands of clones, approximately 85% seen once. V gene TRBV7-8 combines with J gene TRBJ2-7, with a tentative D call TRBD2 (6 bases). The starting material was peripheral blood, obtained on day 0 of AZD1222 vaccination. The sequence was obtained from an adult in good health. Here the CDR3 reads CASSPTLAGEQYF. The CDR3 DNA sequence: TGTGCCAGCAGCCCCACCCTGGCGGGGGAGCAGTACTTC.